The 6 T cell receptor beta chains in this list originate from one sample, sequenced in a study of cytomegalovirus exposure and HLA in healthy donors. Researchers ran the PCR with 60 Vbeta and 13 Jbeta primers. TCRdb's table, derived via immunoSEQ multiplex PCR, lists solely in-frame clones and lacks some. Seen here are 55,000 to 70,000 clones, 80% observed once, and the top ten hold around 5.9%. Sequencing was carried out using PBMCs. The receptor source for this set is a male donor in good health and CMV-seronegative.

The chain links TRBV30 to TRBJ1-2, with TRBD1 identical over 8 bases. V lost 6 bases to trimming and J lost 4 bases; unmatched junction nucleotides: 10. The germline V gene has CDR1 GTSNPN and CDR2 SVGIG (reference sequence). The CDR3 runs 14 residues. CDR3 sequence: CACHNGTGGYGYTF. The CDR3 nucleotides are TGTGCCTGTCATAATGGAACAGGGGGCTATGGCTACACCTTC.

This clone was observed once. The chain links TRBV19 to TRBJ2-5; tentatively, D is TRBD1 (6 bases). This CDR3 contains 15 residues. Germline CDR1 is LNHDA and CDR2 is SQIVND (reference sequence). Trimming stripped 1 base from V and 2 bases from J, with 11 bases between. The CDR3 here is CASSIGFRGQETQYF. The CDR3, as DNA: TGTGCCAGTAGTATAGGGTTCAGGGGACAAGAGACCCAGTACTTC. Together with reference TRBV19 and TRBJ2-5, the CDR3 gives the full variable domain: DGGITQSPKYLFRKEGQNVTLSCEQNLNHDAMYWYRQDPGQGLRLIYYSQIVNDFQKGDIAEGYSVSREKKESFPLTVTSAQKNPTAFYLCASSIGFRGQETQYFGPGTRLLVL.

The table lists this clone with a count of one. The chain recombines TRBV7-9 with TRBJ2-2; TRBD2 might be the D (6 bases). Per germline, CDR1 SEHNR and CDR2 FQNEAQ (reference sequence). The V end lost 4 bases, the J end lost 5 bases, and 11 bases lay between the germline ends. The CDR3 loop spans 14 amino acids. For the CDR3, the DNA is TGTGCCAGCAGCTCTACGGGGAGGACCGGGGAGCTGTTTTTT. It specifies CASSSTGRTGELFF.

The genes are TRBV10-3 and TRBJ2-3, with TRBD2 matching over 10 bases. Trimming took 3 bases from V and 6 from J; bases not matched to a gene: 3. The CDR3 consists of 14 residues. Germline assignment: CDR1 ENHRY and CDR2 SYGVKD. CDR3 DNA sequence: TGTGCCATCAGTGAAGAGACTAGCGGGGATACGCAGTATTTT. Amino acids: CAISEETSGDTQYF.

The chain couples TRBV7-2 to TRBJ1-2, with 8 bases matching TRBD1. Losses at the gene ends were 2 bases for V and 4 bases for J; bases not matched to a gene: 6. This CDR3 has 15 residues. CDR1 is SGHTA, CDR2 FQGNSA, per germline. The CDR3 loop is CASSLFPGQAYGYTF. DNA for the CDR3: TGTGCCAGCAGCTTATTTCCGGGACAGGCCTATGGCTACACCTTC.

The genes are TRBV2 and TRBJ1-4; 8 bases map to TRBD1. V shed 8 bases and J 7 bases; nucleotides not matched to a gene: 9. The CDR3 sequence is 14 residues long. The germline V gene encodes CDR1 SNHLY and CDR2 FYNNEI. CDR3 DNA sequence: TGTGCCAGCGAACCCAGGGGGCAAGGTGAAAAACTGTTTTTT. Translating gives CASEPRGQGEKLFF.